This TCR beta chain was sequenced during a study of T cell repertoires in cytomegalovirus infection. This clonotype was found a few times. What it binds is unknown. The CDR3 contains 13 residues. Trimming took 0 bases from V and 9 from J, leaving 9 bases between them. Germline V gene sequence: CDR1 MNHEY, CDR2 SVGAGI. TCRdb fed the reads into MiXCR, producing one record per CDR3 protein. The sample contains hundreds of thousands of distinct CDR3 sequences, about a third of which appear only once. Specimen: cultured CD8+ T cells from PBMCs, collected from culture after CMV antigen stimulation. This TCR was recovered from a human donor in good health (CMV status not recorded). Some clones in this sample may be carry-over from other donors' samples. This chain connects TRBV6-5 to TRBJ2-1; D unclear. The DNA for the CDR3 is TGTGCCAGCAGTTACTCAGAGTCAGCTGAGCAGTTCTTC. It yields the protein CASSYSESAEQFF.